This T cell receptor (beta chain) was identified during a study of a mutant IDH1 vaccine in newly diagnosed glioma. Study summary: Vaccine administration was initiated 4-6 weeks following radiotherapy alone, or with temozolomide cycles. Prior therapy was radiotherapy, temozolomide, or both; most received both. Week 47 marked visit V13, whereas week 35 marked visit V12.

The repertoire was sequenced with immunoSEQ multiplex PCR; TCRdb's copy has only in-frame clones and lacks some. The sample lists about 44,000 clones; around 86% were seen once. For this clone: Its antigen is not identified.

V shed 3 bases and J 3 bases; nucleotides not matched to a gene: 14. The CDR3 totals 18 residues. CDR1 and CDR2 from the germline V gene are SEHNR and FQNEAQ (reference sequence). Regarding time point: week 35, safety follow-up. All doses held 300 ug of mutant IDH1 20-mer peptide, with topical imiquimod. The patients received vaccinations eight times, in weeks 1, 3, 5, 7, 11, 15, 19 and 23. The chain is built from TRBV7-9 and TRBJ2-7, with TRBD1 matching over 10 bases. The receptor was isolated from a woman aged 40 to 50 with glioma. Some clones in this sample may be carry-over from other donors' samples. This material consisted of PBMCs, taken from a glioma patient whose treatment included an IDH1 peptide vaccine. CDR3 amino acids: CASSLGDDRGPFYYEQYF. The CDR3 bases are TGTGCCAGCAGCTTGGGGGATGACAGGGGGCCCTTCTACTACGAGCAGTACTTC. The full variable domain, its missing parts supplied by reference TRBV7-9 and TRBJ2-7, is DTGVSQNPRHKITKRGQNVTFRCDPISEHNRLYWYRQTLGQGPEFLTYFQNEAQLEKSRLLSDRFSAERPKGSFSTLEIQRTEQGDSAMYLCASSLGDDRGPFYYEQYFGPGTRLTVT.